The T cell receptor beta chain described here comes from a study of CD8 T cells in Susac syndrome. Random hexamers were used to reverse transcribe about 0.5 to 1 ug of RNA. immunoSEQ multiplex PCR amplified TCR beta CDR3 across 54 Vbeta, 13 Jbeta. MiXCR, applied by TCRdb to the immunoSEQ multiplex PCR reads, yields one record per CDR3 protein. The sample holds about 280,000 distinct CDR3 sequences, roughly 81% seen once. The CDR3 has 17 residues. CDR1 and CDR2 (germline): SGHVS, FQNEAQ. Trimming cost V 5 bases and J 2 bases, with 19 bases left between them. The sample was CD8+ T cells from PBMCs. This sequence joins TRBV7-8 and TRBJ1-3; unclear D gene. This TCR was recovered from a human donor with multiple sclerosis. The CDR3 DNA follows: TGTGCCAGCAGCCCCCGGAGTCAGCCTACTCCTGGAAACACCATATATTTT. It yields the protein CASSPRSQPTPGNTIYF.